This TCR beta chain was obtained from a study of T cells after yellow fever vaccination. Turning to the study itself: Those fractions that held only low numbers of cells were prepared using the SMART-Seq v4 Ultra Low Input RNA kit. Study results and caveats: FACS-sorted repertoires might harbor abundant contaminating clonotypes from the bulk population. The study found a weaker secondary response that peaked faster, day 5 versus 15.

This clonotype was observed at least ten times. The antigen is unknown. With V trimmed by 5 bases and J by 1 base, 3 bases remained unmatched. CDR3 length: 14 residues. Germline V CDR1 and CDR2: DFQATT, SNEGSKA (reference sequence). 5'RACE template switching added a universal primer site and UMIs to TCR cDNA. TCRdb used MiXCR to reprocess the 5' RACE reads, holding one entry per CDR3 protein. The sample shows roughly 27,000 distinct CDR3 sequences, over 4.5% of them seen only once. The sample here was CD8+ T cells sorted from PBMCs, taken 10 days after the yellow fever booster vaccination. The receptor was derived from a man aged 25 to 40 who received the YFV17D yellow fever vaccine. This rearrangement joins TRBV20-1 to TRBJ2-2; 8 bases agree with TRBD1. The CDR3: CSAGTGKNTGELFF. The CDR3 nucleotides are TGCAGTGCTGGGACAGGCAAGAACACCGGGGAGCTGTTTTTT.